The 6 T cell receptor beta chains in this list originate from one sample, sequenced in a study of early T cells in non-severe SARS-CoV-2 infection. TCRdb used MiXCR to reprocess the 5' RACE reads, holding one entry per CDR3 protein. The sample includes approximately 77,000 distinct CDR3 sequences, approximately 5% seen only once; the top ten take around 6.6%. Specimen: whole blood, collected at baseline. These receptors were collected from an adult who was a healthcare worker with PCR-confirmed SARS-CoV-2 infection or an uninfected control (not recorded which).

The sample holds a few counts of this clonotype. In nucleotides, the CDR3 is TGTGCCAGCAGCTCCTCCCCCCTAGGCTATGAGCAGTTCTTC. Its protein product is CASSSSPLGYEQFF. The chain carries TRBV7-9 and TRBJ2-1; no firm D call. Trimming shortened V by 4 bases and J by 8 bases, and 15 bases separated the two germline ends. Looked up from germline, CDR1 is SEHNR and CDR2 is FQNEAQ (reference sequence). There are 14 residues in the CDR3.

This sequence joins TRBV27 and TRBJ1-1; TRBD1 matches at 7 bases. Germline lookup yields CDR1 MNHEY and CDR2 SMNVEV (reference sequence). V was clipped by 5 bases and J by 2 bases; unmatched bases: 8. The CDR3 sequence is 15 residues long. The DNA for the CDR3 is TGTGCCAGCAGTAGAAAGCCAGGGGGAAACACTGAAGCTTTCTTT. The encoded protein is CASSRKPGGNTEAFF.

In its sample, this clonotype was seen a few times. V gene TRBV10-3 combines with J gene TRBJ2-7; D is uncertain. Trimming stripped 2 bases from V and 3 bases from J, with 8 bases between. Germline CDR1 and CDR2: ENHRY and SYGVKD. There are 13 residues in the CDR3. This chain's CDR3 is CAISEGWNYEQYF. Here the CDR3 DNA reads TGTGCCATCAGTGAGGGGTGGAACTACGAGCAGTACTTC.

In its sample, this clonotype ranks as medium-sized (0.01 to 0.1%). This sequence joins TRBV3-1 and TRBJ2-3, with 7 nucleotides matching TRBD2. The V gene's germline CDR1 is LGHDT and CDR2 YNNKEL (reference sequence). The junction had 14 bases not matched to a gene; V was cut back by 0 bases and J by 2 bases. This CDR3 has 19 residues. This chain's CDR3 is CASSQDPGRLAELTDTQYF. CDR3 bases: TGTGCCAGCAGCCAAGATCCTGGTAGGCTAGCGGAGCTCACAGATACGCAGTATTTT.

This clonotype showed up just a few times. The chain has TRBV24-1 and TRBJ2-3; D call uncertain. The CDR3 has 12 amino acids. Germline loops: CDR1 KGHDR, CDR2 SFDVKD. V lost 3 bases to trimming and J lost 2 bases, with 2 bases between them. DNA for the CDR3: TGTGCCACCAGTGATAACACAGATACGCAGTATTTT. Encoded protein: CATSDNTDTQYF.

This clonotype was observed many times. The chain has TRBV20-1 and TRBJ2-7; D remains unclear. The V end was cut by 4 bases, the J end by 4 bases, with 20 bases between. Germline values: CDR1 DFQATT, CDR2 SNEGSKA (reference sequence). The CDR3 consists of 15 residues. The CDR3: CSAKPFAQAIYEQYF. In DNA, the CDR3 is TGCAGTGCTAAACCCTTTGCTCAGGCGATTTACGAGCAGTACTTC.